The sequence of this T cell receptor beta chain was determined in a study of shared clonotypes between healthy human individuals. V trimming: 3 bases; J trimming: 5 bases; junction bases outside the gene matches: 6. Germline CDR1 SGHNT, CDR2 YYREEE (reference sequence). CDR3 length: 14 amino acids. At a deep level, the assay was run. Method: immunoSEQ multiplex PCR; TCRdb's copy keeps in-frame clones and lacks some. The sample yields about 2 million clones, over 85% seen once. Naive CD8 isolation took CD45RO-negative cells positively selected for CCR7 and excluded terminally differentiated effector memory CD45RA+ cells. Healthy HIV-negative adults with no recent acute infections or vaccinations were recruited as donors.

The chain couples TRBV5-4 to TRBJ2-5, with TRBD2 matching 8 bases. The material sequenced was naive CD8+ T cells sorted from blood. This TCR was recovered from a man aged 18 to 30 in good health. The CDR3 DNA is TGTGCCAGCAGCTCCCTCAGCGGGAGTGAGACCCAGTACTTC. Amino acids: CASSSLSGSETQYF.